The following is a TCR beta chain sequence with its context. The antigen is unknown. This entry comes from a study of T cell responses to AZD1222 COVID-19 vaccine. Overall study results and limits: Regions 160-218 and 743-854 held dominance among vaccine-associated CD4 TCRs, which spanned spike.

Trimming removed 0 bases from V and 8 bases from J; junction bases left unmatched: 6. The CDR3 runs to 15 residues. Germline loops: CDR1 SGHRS, CDR2 YFSETQ. The method was immunoSEQ multiplex PCR; TCRdb's version includes in-frame clones alone and lacks a portion of them. This sample has just under 150,000 clones, with roughly nine tenths found just once. Second-dose groups at about 4 or about 12 weeks were pooled. The chain employs TRBV5-1 and TRBJ2-3, with 10 bases lining up with TRBD2. The sequences come from peripheral blood, collected 28 days after the second AZD1222 dose. The source is an adult who received the AZD1222 COVID-19 vaccine. CDR3 bases: TGCGCCAGCAGCTTGGGAGCGGGAGGGCCGGGTACGCAGTATTTT. Translating gives CASSLGAGGPGTQYF.